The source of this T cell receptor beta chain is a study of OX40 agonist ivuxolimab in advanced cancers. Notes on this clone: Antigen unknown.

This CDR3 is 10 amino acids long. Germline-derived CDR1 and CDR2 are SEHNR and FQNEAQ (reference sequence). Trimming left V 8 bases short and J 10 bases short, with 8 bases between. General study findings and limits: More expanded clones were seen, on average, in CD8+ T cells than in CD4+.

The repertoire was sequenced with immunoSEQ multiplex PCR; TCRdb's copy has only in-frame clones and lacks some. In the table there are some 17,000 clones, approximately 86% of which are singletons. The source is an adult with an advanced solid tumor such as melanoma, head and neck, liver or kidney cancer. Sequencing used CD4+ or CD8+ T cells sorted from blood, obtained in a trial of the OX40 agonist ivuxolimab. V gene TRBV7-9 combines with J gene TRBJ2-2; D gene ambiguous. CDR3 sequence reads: CASSRLELFF. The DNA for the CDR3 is TGTGCCAGCTCAAGGTTGGAGCTGTTTTTT.